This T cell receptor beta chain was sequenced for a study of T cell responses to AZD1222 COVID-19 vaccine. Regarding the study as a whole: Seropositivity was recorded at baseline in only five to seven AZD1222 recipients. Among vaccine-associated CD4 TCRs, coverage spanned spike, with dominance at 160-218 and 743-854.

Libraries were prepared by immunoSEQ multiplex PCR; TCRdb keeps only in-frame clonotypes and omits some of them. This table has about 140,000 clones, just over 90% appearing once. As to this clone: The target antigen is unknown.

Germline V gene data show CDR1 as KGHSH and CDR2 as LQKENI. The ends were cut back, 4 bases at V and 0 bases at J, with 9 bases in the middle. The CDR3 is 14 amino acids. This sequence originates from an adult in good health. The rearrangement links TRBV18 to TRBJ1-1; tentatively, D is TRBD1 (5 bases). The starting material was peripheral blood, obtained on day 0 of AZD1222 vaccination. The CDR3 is CASSQGRLNTEAFF. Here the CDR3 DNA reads TGTGCCAGCTCACAGGGACGCTTGAACACTGAAGCTTTCTTT.